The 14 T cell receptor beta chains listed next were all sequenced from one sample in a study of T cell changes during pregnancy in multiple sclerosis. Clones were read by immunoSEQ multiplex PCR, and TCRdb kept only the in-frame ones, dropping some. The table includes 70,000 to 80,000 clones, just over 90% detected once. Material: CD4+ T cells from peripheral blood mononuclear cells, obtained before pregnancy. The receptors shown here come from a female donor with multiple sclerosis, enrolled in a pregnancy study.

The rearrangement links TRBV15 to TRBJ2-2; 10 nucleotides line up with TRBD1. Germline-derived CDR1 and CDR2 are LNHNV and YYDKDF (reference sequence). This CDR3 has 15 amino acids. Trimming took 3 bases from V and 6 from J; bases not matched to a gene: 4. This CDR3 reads CATSRRGTGAGELFF. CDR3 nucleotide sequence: TGTGCCACCAGCAGGCGAGGGACAGGGGCCGGGGAGCTGTTTTTT.

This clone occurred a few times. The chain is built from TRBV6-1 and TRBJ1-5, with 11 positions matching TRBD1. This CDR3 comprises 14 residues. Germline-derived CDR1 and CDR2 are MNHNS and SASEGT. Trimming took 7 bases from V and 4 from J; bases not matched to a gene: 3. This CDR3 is CASTGQGANQPQHF. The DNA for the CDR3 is TGTGCCAGCACTGGACAGGGGGCAAATCAGCCCCAGCATTTT.

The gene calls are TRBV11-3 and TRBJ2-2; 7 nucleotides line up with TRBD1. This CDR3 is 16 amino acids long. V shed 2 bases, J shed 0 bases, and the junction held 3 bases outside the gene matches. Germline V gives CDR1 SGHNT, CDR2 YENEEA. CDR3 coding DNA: TGTGCCAGCAGCTTAATGGGACAGACGAACACCGGGGAGCTGTTTTTT. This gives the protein CASSLMGQTNTGELFF.

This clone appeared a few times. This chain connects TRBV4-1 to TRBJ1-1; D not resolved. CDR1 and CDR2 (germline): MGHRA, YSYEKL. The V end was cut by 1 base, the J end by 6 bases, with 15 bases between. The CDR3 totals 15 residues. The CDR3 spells CASSQVVRDTAEAFF. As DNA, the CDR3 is TGCGCCAGCAGCCAAGTCGTAAGAGACACCGCTGAAGCTTTCTTT.

The CDR3 nucleotides are TGTGCCAGCAGCACCGGACAGGGGAGGACCGGGGAGCTGTTTTTT. Amino acid sequence: CASSTGQGRTGELFF. This sequence joins TRBV7-3 and TRBJ2-2; 9 positions match TRBD1. Losses at the gene ends were 5 bases for V and 5 bases for J; bases not matched to a gene: 6. The CDR3 is made up of 15 amino acids. CDR1 is SGHTA, CDR2 FQGTGA, per germline.

The DNA for the CDR3 is TGTGCCAGCAGCTTAGGAGGAGGGTCCTACGAGCAGTACTTC. It is translated as CASSLGGGSYEQYF. The gene calls are TRBV11-3 and TRBJ2-7; D possibly corresponds to TRBD2 (6 bases). Germline CDR1 SGHNT, CDR2 YENEEA. CDR3 length equals 14 residues. Between the trimmed V and J ends, which lost 1 base and 1 base, there was a span of 8 bases. Full variable domain (rest looked up from reference TRBV11-3 and TRBJ2-7): EAGVVQSPRYKIIEKKQPVAFWCNPISGHNTLYWYLQNLGQGPELLIRYENEEAVDDSQLPKDRFSAERLKGVDSTLKIQPAELGDSAVYLCASSLGGGSYEQYFGPGTRLTVT.

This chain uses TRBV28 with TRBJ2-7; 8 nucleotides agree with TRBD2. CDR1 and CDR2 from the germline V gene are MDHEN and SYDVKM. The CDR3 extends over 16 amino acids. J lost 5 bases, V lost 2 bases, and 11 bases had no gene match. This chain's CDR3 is CASSLRGTGGPHEQYF. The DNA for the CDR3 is TGTGCCAGCAGTTTACGAGGGACGGGAGGGCCCCACGAGCAGTACTTC. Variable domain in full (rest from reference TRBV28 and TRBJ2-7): DVKVTQSSRYLVKRTGEKVFLECVQDMDHENMFWYRQDPGLGLRLIYFSYDVKMKEKGDIPEGYSVSREKKERFSLILESASTNQTSMYLCASSLRGTGGPHEQYFGPGTRLTVT.

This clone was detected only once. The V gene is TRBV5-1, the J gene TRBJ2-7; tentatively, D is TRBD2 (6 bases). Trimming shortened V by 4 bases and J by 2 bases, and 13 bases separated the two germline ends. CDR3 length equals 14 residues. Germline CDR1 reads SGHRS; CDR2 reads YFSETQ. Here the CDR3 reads CASSRRGSPYEQYF. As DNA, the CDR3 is TGCGCCAGCAGCCGACGGGGGAGTCCCTACGAGCAGTACTTC.

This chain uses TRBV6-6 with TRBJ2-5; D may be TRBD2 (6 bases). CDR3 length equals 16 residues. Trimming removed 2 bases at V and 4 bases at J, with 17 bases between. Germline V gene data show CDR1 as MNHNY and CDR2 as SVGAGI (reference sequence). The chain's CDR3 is CASSYTTGTSGETQYF. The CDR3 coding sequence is TGTGCCAGCAGTTACACTACCGGGACTTCTGGAGAGACCCAGTACTTC.

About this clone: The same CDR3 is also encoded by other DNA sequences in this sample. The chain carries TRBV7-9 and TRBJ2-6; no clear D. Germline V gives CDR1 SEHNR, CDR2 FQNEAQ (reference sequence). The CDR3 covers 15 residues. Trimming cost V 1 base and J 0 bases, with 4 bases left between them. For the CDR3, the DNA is TGTGCCAGCAGCTTAGGCGCCTCTGGGGCCAACGTCCTGACTTTC. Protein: CASSLGASGANVLTF.

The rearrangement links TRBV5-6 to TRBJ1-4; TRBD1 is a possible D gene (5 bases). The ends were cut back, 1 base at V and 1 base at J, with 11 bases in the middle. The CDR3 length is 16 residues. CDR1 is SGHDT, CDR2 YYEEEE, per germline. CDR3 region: CASSLYWGGTNEKLFF. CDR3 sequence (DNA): TGTGCCAGCAGCTTGTATTGGGGGGGAACTAATGAAAAACTGTTTTTT.

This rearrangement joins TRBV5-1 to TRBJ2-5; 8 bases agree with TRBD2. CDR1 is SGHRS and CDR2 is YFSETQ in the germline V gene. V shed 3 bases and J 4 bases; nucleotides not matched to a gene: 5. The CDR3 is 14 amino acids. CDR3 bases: TGCGCCAGCAGCTCGCATAGCGGGATAGAGACCCAGTACTTC. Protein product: CASSSHSGIETQYF.

CDR3 in amino acids: CSVERGLAVQETQYF. The CDR3 coding sequence is TGCAGCGTTGAGAGGGGACTAGCGGTACAAGAGACCCAGTACTTC. This sequence joins TRBV29-1 and TRBJ2-5; 11 positions match TRBD2. The length of the CDR3 is 15 residues. Looked up from germline, CDR1 is SQVTM and CDR2 is ANQGSEA. V gave up 3 bases and J gave up 2 bases; unmatched junction bases: 5.

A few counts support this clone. The CDR3 spells CAWTVQGVNQPQHF. CDR3 nucleotide sequence: TGTGCCTGGACGGTACAGGGAGTAAATCAGCCCCAGCATTTT. The rearrangement uses TRBV30 and TRBJ1-5; perhaps TRBD1 as D (6 bases). V lost 4 bases and J 4 bases, leaving 14 bases between the germline ends. The CDR3 length is 14 residues. The V gene's germline CDR1 is GTSNPN and CDR2 SVGIG (reference sequence).